This T cell receptor (beta chain) originates from a study of blood T cell repertoires in COVID-19. Grouping used clinical history reported by participants in a survey and questionnaire. For recovered donors of Cohort 3, there were two negative PCRs, clearance, or symptom resolution. The CDR3 consists of 15 residues. V shed 1 base and J 7 bases; nucleotides not matched to a gene: 2. Germline CDR1 SGDLS, CDR2 YYNGEE. Assay used: immunoSEQ multiplex PCR; TCRdb lists only in-frame clones, some missing. The table includes 250,000 or so clones, around 90% detected once. The specimen sequenced was PBMCs or T cells enriched from blood (not recorded which). This chain links TRBV9 with TRBJ2-1; TRBD2 aligns across 13 bases. The receptor comes from a young man who had recovered from COVID-19. CDR3 in amino acids: CASSVLTSGRNEQFF. Written as DNA, the CDR3 is TGTGCCAGCAGCGTATTGACTAGCGGGAGGAATGAGCAGTTCTTC.